This T cell receptor beta chain was recorded in a study of T-cell memory formation after mild COVID-19. Looking at the study overall: The two donors had largely donor-specific TCR clusters.

This clonotype was detected a few times. The antigen is not known. The germline V and J ends were trimmed by 1 base and 6 bases, with 16 bases remaining between them. Germline lookup yields CDR1 SGHTA and CDR2 FQGNSA. CDR3 size: 16 residues. TCRdb recomputed calls from the 5' RACE reads with MiXCR, one row per CDR3 protein. This sample has some 350,000 distinct CDR3 sequences, with less than 20% found just once. Whole-study results and caveats: While clones contracting from day 15 to 85 were balanced between CD4 and CD8, later expanders leaned CD4+.

This receptor was identified in a man between 18 and 35 years old who had mild COVID-19 (a few samples of this study predate the infection). Cell type and time point are not known. The sequenced sample was PBMCs or a T cell subset sorted from them (not recorded which). The genes are TRBV7-2 and TRBJ2-1; the D gene could be TRBD1 or TRBD2 (5 bases each). The CDR3 DNA reads TGTGCCAGCAGCTTAGGGGGGAGCCTCGGGGTCAATGAGCAGTTCTTC. Translation: CASSLGGSLGVNEQFF.